This T cell receptor beta chain was sequenced in a study of T cell responses to AZD1222 COVID-19 vaccine. Looking at the study overall: Combined were second doses at about 4 or about 12 weeks.

The table came from immunoSEQ multiplex PCR; TCRdb's copy has only in-frame clones and leaves some out. In the table there are 150,000 to 200,000 clones, 70% to 90% of which are singletons. Only one count was recorded for this clone. Its antigen is still unknown. Study-level findings and limits: Without day 14 samples, only post-peak T cell repertoires were studied. Unmutated variant regions reportedly attract nearly half of all spike-specific TCRs. Donors in the cohort were predominantly white British and more often female, and clonal diversity was possibly underestimated.

CDR1 and CDR2 (germline): MDHEN, SYDVKM. The CDR3 runs 16 residues. V lost 6 bases, J lost 4 bases, and 15 bases stayed unmatched. Sample: peripheral blood, taken on day 0 of AZD1222 vaccination. The genes are TRBV28 and TRBJ2-7, with 7 bases lining up with TRBD2. This sequence originates from an adult in good health. CDR3 in amino acids: CASRGAPTSIVYEQYF. CDR3 nucleotide sequence: TGTGCCAGCAGGGGAGCCCCGACTAGCATAGTTTACGAGCAGTACTTC.